These 9 T cell receptor beta chains originate from one sample sequenced in a study of T cell changes during pregnancy in multiple sclerosis. Method: immunoSEQ multiplex PCR; TCRdb's copy keeps in-frame clones and lacks some. The table includes under 85,000 clones, 75% to 95% detected once. Sequencing used CD4+ T cells from peripheral blood mononuclear cells, obtained in the second trimester of pregnancy. The source of these receptors is a female donor with multiple sclerosis, enrolled in a pregnancy study.

V usage is TRBV4-3 and J usage is TRBJ1-1; D perhaps matches TRBD1 (6 bases). The CDR3 is made up of 14 amino acids. Germline lookup yields CDR1 LGHNA and CDR2 YSLEER. With 5 bases removed from V and 1 base from J, the gap between germline ends came to 11 bases. The CDR3 nucleotides are TGCGCCAGCAGCTCTGGACAGACGAACACTGAAGCTTTCTTT. This encodes CASSSGQTNTEAFF.

This sequence joins TRBV7-2 and TRBJ1-2, with 8 bases lining up with TRBD1. V gave up 2 bases and J gave up 2 bases; unmatched junction bases: 4. Germline loops: CDR1 SGHTA, CDR2 FQGNSA. The CDR3 sequence is 15 residues long. The chain's CDR3 is CASSLLDRVNYGYTF. In DNA, the CDR3 is TGTGCCAGCAGCTTATTGGACAGGGTAAACTATGGCTACACCTTC. Drawing the rest from reference TRBV7-2 and TRBJ1-2, the complete variable domain is GAGVSQSPSNKVTEKGKDVELRCDPISGHTALYWYRQSLGQGLEFLIYFQGNSAPDKSGLPSDRFSAERTGGSVSTLTIQRTQQEDSAVYLCASSLLDRVNYGYTFGSGTRLTVV.

The gene calls are TRBV19 and TRBJ2-3; 8 nucleotides agree with TRBD1. Germline V gene data show CDR1 as LNHDA and CDR2 as SQIVND (reference sequence). The CDR3 consists of 13 residues. Trimming removed 9 bases from V and 5 bases from J; junction bases left unmatched: 7. The CDR3 DNA is TGTGCCAGCGGGACAGGTGGTGGAGATACGCAGTATTTT. Amino acids: CASGTGGGDTQYF.

The chain couples TRBV29-1 to TRBJ2-2; 8 nucleotides align to TRBD1. There are 14 residues in the CDR3. V gave up 6 bases and J gave up 9 bases; unmatched junction bases: 12. The germline gives CDR1 SQVTM, CDR2 ANQGSEA. The CDR3 reads CSVPGQAPSRELFF. The CDR3 region has the DNA TGCAGCGTGCCGGGACAGGCCCCTAGTCGGGAGCTGTTTTTT.

The chain has TRBV13 and TRBJ1-2, with 8 bases matching TRBD1. This CDR3 comprises 13 residues. The V gene end was trimmed by 1 base and the J gene end by 6 bases; junction bases not matched to a gene: 1. Germline-derived CDR1 and CDR2 are PRHDT and FYEKMQ (reference sequence). As DNA, the CDR3 is TGTGCCAGCAGCTTAGACAGGGGGAATGGCTACACCTTC. The encoded protein is CASSLDRGNGYTF.

This clone was recorded only once. The CDR3 loop reads CASNSGVQGYEQYF. In DNA form, the CDR3 reads TGTGCCAGCAATTCCGGGGTCCAGGGGTACGAGCAGTACTTC. The chain links TRBV2 to TRBJ2-7, with D possibly TRBD1 on 6 matching bases. CDR3 size: 14 residues. The germline V gene has CDR1 SNHLY and CDR2 FYNNEI. V was clipped by 7 bases and J by 4 bases, with 17 bases between them.

This chain links TRBV5-6 with TRBJ1-2, with D possibly being TRBD1 (6 bases). The CDR3 is 14 amino acids. Trimming pared 0 bases from V and 5 bases from J, leaving 11 bases between. The germline CDR1 and CDR2 sequences are SGHDT and YYEEEE. This CDR3 reads CASSLDRAYYGYTF. The CDR3 nucleotides read TGTGCCAGCAGCTTGGACAGGGCCTATTATGGCTACACCTTC.

The chain carries TRBV9 and TRBJ2-3, with 7 bases that match TRBD2. The J segment lost 0 bases and the V segment lost 4 bases, leaving 11 bases of the junction unmatched. The CDR3 has 17 amino acids. From germline, CDR1 is SGDLS and CDR2 YYNGEE. CDR3 bases: TGTGCCAGCAGCCCGACGCGGGGAGCGGGAAGCACAGATACGCAGTATTTT. Its protein product is CASSPTRGAGSTDTQYF.

The chain uses TRBV28 and TRBJ2-2; D gene uncertain. V was trimmed by 5 bases and J by 4 bases, leaving 17 bases between them. Germline loops: CDR1 MDHEN, CDR2 SYDVKM. The CDR3 contains 16 residues. The CDR3 DNA reads TGTGCCAGCAGTGGCAATGTAGCCGTTATCACCGGGGAGCTGTTTTTT. Translation gives CASSGNVAVITGELFF.